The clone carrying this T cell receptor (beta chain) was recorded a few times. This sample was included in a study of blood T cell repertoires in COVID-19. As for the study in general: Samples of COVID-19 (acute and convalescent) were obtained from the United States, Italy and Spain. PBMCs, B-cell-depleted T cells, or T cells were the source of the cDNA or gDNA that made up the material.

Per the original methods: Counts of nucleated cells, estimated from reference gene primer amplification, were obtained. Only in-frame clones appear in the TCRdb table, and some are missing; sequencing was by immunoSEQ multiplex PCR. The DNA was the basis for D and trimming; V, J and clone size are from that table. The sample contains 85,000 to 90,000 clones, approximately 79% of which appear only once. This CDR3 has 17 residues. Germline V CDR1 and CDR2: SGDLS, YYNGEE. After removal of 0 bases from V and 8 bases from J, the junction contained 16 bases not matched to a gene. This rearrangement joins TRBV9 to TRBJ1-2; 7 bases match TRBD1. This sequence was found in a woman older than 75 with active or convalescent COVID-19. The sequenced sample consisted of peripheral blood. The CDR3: CASSVDFLGTADGGYTF. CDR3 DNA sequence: TGTGCCAGCAGCGTAGACTTTTTAGGGACAGCCGACGGGGGCTACACCTTC.